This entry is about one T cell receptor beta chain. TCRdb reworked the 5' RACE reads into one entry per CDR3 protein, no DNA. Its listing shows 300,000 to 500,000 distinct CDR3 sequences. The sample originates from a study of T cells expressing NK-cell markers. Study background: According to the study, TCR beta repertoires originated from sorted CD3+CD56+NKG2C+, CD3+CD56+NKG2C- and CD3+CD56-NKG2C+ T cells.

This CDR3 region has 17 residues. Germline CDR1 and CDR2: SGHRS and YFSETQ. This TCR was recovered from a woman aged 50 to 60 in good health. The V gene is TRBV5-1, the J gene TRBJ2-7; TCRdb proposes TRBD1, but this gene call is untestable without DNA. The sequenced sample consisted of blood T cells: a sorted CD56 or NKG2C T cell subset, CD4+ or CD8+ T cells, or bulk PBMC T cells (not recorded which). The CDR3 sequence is CASSLMARGSEGNEQYF.